The entry below describes one T cell receptor beta chain. V shed 3 bases, J shed 5 bases, and the junction held 7 bases outside the gene matches. The V gene's germline CDR1 is GTSNPN and CDR2 SVGIG (reference sequence). The CDR3 spans 17 residues. The data belong to a study of technical replicates of blood from a few donors. Generated by immunoSEQ multiplex PCR, the TCRdb table keeps only in-frame clones and is missing some. The profile shows 70,000 to 75,000 clones, 95% of them singletons. Specimen: T cells isolated from PBMCs. The clonotype comes from a human donor in good health. The chain combines TRBV30 with TRBJ2-2; TRBD2 matches at 15 bases. The CDR3 region has the DNA TGTGCCTGGAGCGGACTAGCGGGGGGGCCGCGTACCGGGGAGCTGTTTTTT. Encoded protein: CAWSGLAGGPRTGELFF.